This TCR beta chain was captured by sequencing in a study of T cells in Graves' hyperthyroidism and ophthalmopathy. Overall study: Peripheral blood was collected at initial diagnosis, before any treatment.

Any patient presenting with uncontrolled infection, other autoimmune disease, pregnancy or lactation was left out. Using RNA transcripts as the source, TCR beta CDR3 regions were amplified. The HTBI primer set was used in a first-round RT-PCR of the TCR CDR3. MiXCR, applied by TCRdb to the multiplex PCR reads, yields one record per CDR3 protein. The data show a few hundred thousand distinct CDR3 sequences, 16% seen once. This clonotype was picked up a small number of times. Its target is not known. The study, taken as a whole, reports: Ophthalmopathy was told apart from stable hyperthyroidism by a 13 V-J model. Ophthalmopathy, as predicted by the model, came a median 6.5 months after the prediction.

Sample: blood. This clonotype was obtained from a woman aged 40 to 50 with Graves' ophthalmopathy.

The CDR3 reads CASSDVSGTDTQYF. In DNA form, the CDR3 reads TGTGCCAGCAGTGATGTTAGCGGGACCGATACGCAGTATTTT. The chain recombines TRBV2 with TRBJ2-3; TRBD2 matches at 8 bases. CDR3 length equals 14 residues. The J segment lost 6 bases and the V segment lost 3 bases, leaving 5 bases of the junction unmatched. Germline CDR1 and CDR2: SNHLY and FYNNEI.